The 23 T cell receptor beta chains reported below all come from one sample, sequenced in a study of cytomegalovirus exposure and HLA in healthy donors. TCRdb keeps only in-frame clones here, not all; method: immunoSEQ multiplex PCR. The sample yields approximately 210,000 clones, around 88% seen once. What was sequenced was PBMCs. Source of these receptors: a young woman in good health and CMV-seronegative.

The chain carries TRBV19 and TRBJ2-1; D might be TRBD1 (6 bases). The germline V gene encodes CDR1 LNHDA and CDR2 SQIVND (reference sequence). The CDR3 consists of 15 residues. V was trimmed by 6 bases and J by 6 bases, leaving 18 bases between them. This chain's CDR3 is CASSDPGTTTNEQFF. In nucleotides, the CDR3 is TGTGCCAGTAGCGACCCCGGGACAACAACCAATGAGCAGTTCTTC.

This sequence joins TRBV4-2 and TRBJ1-2; D may be TRBD1 (6 bases). Deletions cut 5 bases from V and 4 bases from J, with 17 bases between. The germline V gene has CDR1 LGHNA and CDR2 YNFKEQ. There are 15 residues in the CDR3. CDR3 coding DNA: TGTGCCAGCAGCTATGGGACAAGGGGTTTCTATGGCTACACCTTC. Its translation: CASSYGTRGFYGYTF.

Only one count was recorded for this clone. V usage is TRBV27 and J usage is TRBJ1-1, with D possibly TRBD1 on 5 matching bases. V lost 6 bases and J lost 3, with 17 bases in between. The CDR3 runs 15 residues. Germline V CDR1 and CDR2: MNHEY, SMNVEV (reference sequence). The CDR3 DNA is TGTGCCAGCAGGCCCCTAGACGGGGGGGACACTGAAGCTTTCTTT. Its protein is CASRPLDGGDTEAFF.

This clone has a single count. This chain uses TRBV28 with TRBJ2-1, with 10 bases aligning to TRBD2. This CDR3 spans 16 amino acids. Germline V gene lookup returns CDR1 MDHEN and CDR2 SYDVKM. The V segment lost 3 bases and the J segment 3 bases; nucleotides outside the gene matches: 5. The CDR3 loop is CASSFIAGGNYNEQFF. As DNA, the CDR3 is TGTGCCAGCAGTTTTATAGCGGGAGGTAACTACAATGAGCAGTTCTTC.

The V call is TRBV5-1, the J call TRBJ1-2; D call uncertain. The V end was cut by 3 bases, the J end by 0 bases, with 9 bases between. The germline gives CDR1 SGHRS, CDR2 YFSETQ. CDR3 length: 14 amino acids. CDR3 in amino acids: CASSWGGANYGYTF. In DNA, the CDR3 is TGCGCCAGCAGCTGGGGAGGCGCTAACTATGGCTACACCTTC.

J is TRBJ2-3 and V is TRBV5-6, with 7 bases aligning to TRBD1. The germline gives CDR1 SGHDT, CDR2 YYEEEE. CDR3 length: 14 residues. The trim removed 0 bases at V and 3 bases at J, leaving 1 base unmatched. The chain's CDR3 is CASSLGTGTDTQYF. The CDR3 DNA reads TGTGCCAGCAGCTTGGGGACAGGAACAGATACGCAGTATTTT.

The J gene is TRBJ2-7, the V gene TRBV28; 8 positions agree with TRBD1. The trim removed 5 bases at V and 2 bases at J, leaving 8 bases unmatched. The germline CDR1 and CDR2 sequences are MDHEN and SYDVKM. This CDR3 contains 15 residues. The CDR3 region has the DNA TGTGCCAGCAGTACAGGGGGGACAGGACCCTACGAGCAGTACTTC. It codes for CASSTGGTGPYEQYF. The full variable domain, with the rest looked up from reference TRBV28 and TRBJ2-7, is DVKVTQSSRYLVKRTGEKVFLECVQDMDHENMFWYRQDPGLGLRLIYFSYDVKMKEKGDIPEGYSVSREKKERFSLILESASTNQTSMYLCASSTGGTGPYEQYFGPGTRLTVT.

The chain couples TRBV5-6 to TRBJ1-3; no reliable D call. V lost 4 bases and J 0 bases, leaving 8 bases between the germline ends. The CDR3 is 14 residues long. Germline V gives CDR1 SGHDT, CDR2 YYEEEE. DNA for the CDR3: TGTGCCAGCAGCCTAGGCTACTCTGGAAACACCATATATTTT. Its protein is CASSLGYSGNTIYF.

This chain uses TRBV19 with TRBJ2-7, with a weak D call TRBD1 (6 bases). This CDR3 is built from 12 residues. Looked up from germline, CDR1 is LNHDA and CDR2 is SQIVND (reference sequence). V dropped 5 bases and J dropped 4 bases, with 9 bases sitting between them. CDR3 region: CASSPDRYEQYF. The CDR3 DNA is TGTGCCAGTAGTCCAGACAGGTACGAGCAGTACTTC.

This chain connects TRBV2 to TRBJ2-6; 8 nucleotides line up with TRBD2. The CDR3 is 17 amino acids. CDR1 is SNHLY and CDR2 is FYNNEI in the germline V gene. V gave up 3 bases and J gave up 4 bases; unmatched junction bases: 8. CDR3 sequence reads: CASSDDAGGPGANVLTF. The CDR3 DNA reads TGTGCCAGCAGTGATGACGCGGGAGGACCCGGGGCCAACGTCCTGACTTTC.

The J gene is TRBJ1-2, the V gene TRBV5-4; maybe TRBD1 (6 bases). V was trimmed by 5 bases and J by 4 bases, leaving 12 bases between them. CDR1 and CDR2 (germline): SGHNT, YYREEE (reference sequence). The CDR3 is made up of 13 amino acids. In DNA form, the CDR3 reads TGTGCCAGCAGTTACACAGGGAGCTATGGCTACACCTTC. This sequence encodes CASSYTGSYGYTF. Complete variable domain (other parts from reference TRBV5-4 and TRBJ1-2): ETGVTQSPTHLIKTRGQQVTLRCSSQSGHNTVSWYQQALGQGPQFIFQYYREEENGRGNFPPRFSGLQFPNYSSELNVNALELDDSALYLCASSYTGSYGYTFGSGTRLTVV.

This clone was seen only once. The chain recombines TRBV2 with TRBJ2-5, with unresolved D. From germline, CDR1 is SNHLY and CDR2 FYNNEI. CDR3 length: 14 residues. The V gene lost 7 bases and the J gene lost 0 bases, with 12 bases spanning the gap. As DNA, the CDR3 is TGTGCCAGCAATTTCCAGTGGTACCAAGAGACCCAGTACTTC. Amino acids: CASNFQWYQETQYF.

The V and J genes are TRBV25-1 and TRBJ2-7; D remains unclear. The CDR3 runs 11 residues. Germline CDR1 reads MGHDK; CDR2 reads SYGVNS. V was clipped by 6 bases and J by 2 bases, with 5 bases between them. CDR3 in DNA: TGTGCCAGCAGCAGTACCTACGAGCAGTACTTC. It codes for CASSSTYEQYF.

The chain recombines TRBV7-2 with TRBJ1-3, with TRBD1 identical over 7 bases. The J segment lost 4 bases and the V segment lost 3 bases, leaving 3 bases of the junction unmatched. This CDR3 contains 14 residues. CDR1 and CDR2 (germline): SGHTA, FQGNSA. The CDR3 DNA reads TGTGCCAGCAGCTTCGGACAGGTCGGAAACACCATATATTTT. This encodes CASSFGQVGNTIYF.

With respect to this clone: Other DNA sequences from this sample encode an identical CDR3 as well. V gene TRBV2 combines with J gene TRBJ2-7, with no clear D. The germline CDR1 and CDR2 sequences are SNHLY and FYNNEI. This CDR3 has 11 amino acids. V lost 4 bases and J 4 bases, leaving 5 bases between the germline ends. CDR3 in DNA: TGTGCCAGCAGTGTTCAATACGAGCAGTACTTC. It yields the protein CASSVQYEQYF.

The genes are TRBV27 and TRBJ2-7; possible D gene TRBD1, 7 bases. The CDR3 is 15 amino acids. Trimming removed 3 bases from V and 1 base from J, with 13 bases in between. CDR1 is MNHEY, CDR2 SMNVEV, per germline (reference sequence). In nucleotides, the CDR3 is TGTGCCAGCAGTTTGCGGGACAGCCAATCCTACGAGCAGTACTTC. Amino acid sequence: CASSLRDSQSYEQYF.

V gene TRBV11-3 combines with J gene TRBJ1-1; D uncertain. CDR3 length: 12 amino acids. The germline CDR1 and CDR2 sequences are SGHNT and YENEEA. Trimming took 5 bases from V and 7 from J, leaving 11 bases between them. CDR3 region: CASSPKNGEAFF. In DNA form, the CDR3 reads TGTGCCAGCAGCCCTAAGAATGGTGAAGCTTTCTTT.

This chain links TRBV5-1 with TRBJ2-4, with D uncertain. The germline V gene encodes CDR1 SGHRS and CDR2 YFSETQ. This CDR3 has 12 amino acids. The V and J ends lost 4 bases and 4 bases respectively, with 6 bases between them. In nucleotides, the CDR3 is TGCGCCAGCAGCCCTGAGAAAAACATTCAGTACTTC. Its translation is CASSPEKNIQYF.

The genes are TRBV27 and TRBJ1-1; maybe TRBD1 (6 bases). The CDR3 has 14 residues. The germline V gene has CDR1 MNHEY and CDR2 SMNVEV (reference sequence). The V end was cut by 6 bases, the J end by 0 bases, with 11 bases between. CDR3 nucleotide sequence: TGTGCCAGCAGGCTCAGGGACATGAACACTGAAGCTTTCTTT. Its translation is CASRLRDMNTEAFF.

The chain carries TRBV5-4 and TRBJ2-1; 13 bases align to TRBD2. Germline CDR1 is SGHNT and CDR2 is YYREEE (reference sequence). The CDR3 is 18 residues long. V shed 4 bases and J 1 base; nucleotides not matched to a gene: 8. The CDR3 DNA follows: TGTGCCAGCAGCCAGTCCCCGGGACTAGCGGGATCCTACAATGAGCAGTTCTTC. It is translated as CASSQSPGLAGSYNEQFF. The whole variable domain, remainder taken from reference TRBV5-4 and TRBJ2-1, is ETGVTQSPTHLIKTRGQQVTLRCSSQSGHNTVSWYQQALGQGPQFIFQYYREEENGRGNFPPRFSGLQFPNYSSELNVNALELDDSALYLCASSQSPGLAGSYNEQFFGPGTRLTVL.

The rearrangement links TRBV9 to TRBJ1-4, with D unresolved. There are 12 residues in the CDR3. V lost 0 bases, J lost 12 bases, and 9 bases lay in between. Per germline, CDR1 SGDLS and CDR2 YYNGEE. The CDR3 protein is CASSVETAELFF. CDR3 DNA: TGTGCCAGCAGCGTAGAAACAGCCGAACTGTTTTTT.

J is TRBJ1-1 and V is TRBV29-1, with D possibly matching TRBD1 (5 bases). Trimming removed 3 bases at V and 0 bases at J, with 8 bases between. CDR1 and CDR2 from the germline V gene are SQVTM and ANQGSEA. This CDR3 is 13 amino acids long. The CDR3 region has the DNA TGCAGCGTTGAGGACACCTTGAACACTGAAGCTTTCTTT. Residues: CSVEDTLNTEAFF.

The rearrangement links TRBV2 to TRBJ2-1; 10 bases are a match to TRBD2. The CDR3 has 14 residues. V lost 4 bases to trimming and J lost 3 bases; unmatched junction nucleotides: 0. Germline values: CDR1 SNHLY, CDR2 FYNNEI. The CDR3 DNA sequence: TGTGCCAGCAGTGGGACTAGCGGCTACAATGAGCAGTTCTTC. Protein sequence: CASSGTSGYNEQFF.